The entry below describes one TCR beta chain. Germline V gene sequence: CDR1 SGHAT, CDR2 FQNNGV. This CDR3 has 14 amino acids. With V trimmed by 3 bases and J by 5 bases, 6 bases remained unmatched. The sample originates from a study of OX40 agonist ivuxolimab in advanced cancers. Study-wide background: Patients with hepatocellular carcinoma, melanoma, renal cell or head and neck cancer made up the dose-escalation patients. Three individuals attained partial responses, comprising one hepatocellular carcinoma case and two cutaneous melanoma cases.

Produced via immunoSEQ multiplex PCR; TCRdb's table is partial and in-frame only. The sample includes 30,000 to 40,000 clones, roughly nine tenths of them seen just once. If patients had autoimmune disease history or systemic immunosuppression, they were excluded. The origin of this receptor is an adult with an advanced solid tumor such as melanoma, head and neck, liver or kidney cancer. The sequencing here drew on CD4+ or CD8+ T cells sorted from blood, taken in a trial of the OX40 agonist ivuxolimab. The chain joins TRBV11-2 to TRBJ2-5; 7 bases line up with TRBD1. CDR3 DNA sequence: TGTGCCAGCAGCTTTCTTACAGGGGAGGAGACCCAGTACTTC. Protein product: CASSFLTGEETQYF. The complete variable domain, with remaining parts taken from reference TRBV11-2 and TRBJ2-5, reads EAGVAQSPRYKIIEKRQSVAFWCNPISGHATLYWYQQILGQGPKLLIQFQNNGVVDDSQLPKDRFSAERLKGVDSTLKIQPAKLEDSAVYLCASSFLTGEETQYFGPGTRLLVL.